The 19 T cell receptor beta chains in this list originate from one sample, sequenced in a study of memory CD4+ T cells and cytomegalovirus serostatus. Single viable CD3+CD4+CD8-CD45RO+ cells were sorted as the memory CD4+ T cells. Some clones are missing from TCRdb's copy, which holds only in-frame ones; the method was immunoSEQ multiplex PCR. The sample has 45,000 to 50,000 clones, around 77% seen once; the top ten hold 0.61%. The material sequenced was memory CD4+ T cells from blood. These receptors came from an adult in good health and CMV-seronegative.

This chain links TRBV6-6 with TRBJ1-1; D gene unclear. The germline gives CDR1 MNHNY, CDR2 SVGAGI (reference sequence). The CDR3 spans 15 residues. V was pared by 0 bases and J by 1 base, with 9 bases between. The CDR3 DNA reads as TGTGCCAGCAGTTACTCCACCCACCCGAACACTGAAGCTTTCTTT. Amino acid sequence: CASSYSTHPNTEAFF.

The chain has TRBV30 and TRBJ1-5; 7 nucleotides agree with TRBD1. Trimming cost V 7 bases and J 3 bases; bases outside gene matches: 9. Germline values: CDR1 GTSNPN, CDR2 SVGIG (reference sequence). This CDR3 contains 14 residues. CDR3 loop: CASQGGGFNQPQHF. CDR3 nucleotide sequence: TGTGCCTCCCAGGGGGGGGGCTTCAATCAGCCCCAGCATTTT.

The V gene is TRBV6-5, the J gene TRBJ2-1; D is possibly TRBD2 (6 bases). The CDR3 has 15 amino acids. V lost 5 bases, J lost 3 bases, and 14 bases lay in between. The germline V gene encodes CDR1 MNHEY and CDR2 SVGAGI. In nucleotides, the CDR3 is TGTGCCAGCAGTCCCCGGCGGGGATACTACAATGAGCAGTTCTTC. It translates to CASSPRRGYYNEQFF.

The gene calls are TRBV5-6 and TRBJ2-5, with a possible D match to TRBD1 (6 bases). In germline, CDR1 is SGHDT, CDR2 YYEEEE. Trimming took off 6 bases at V and 6 bases at J, with 12 bases between the two ends. The CDR3 length is 12 residues. The CDR3 loop reads CASTTGSQTQYF. CDR3 DNA: TGTGCCAGCACCACAGGGAGTCAGACCCAGTACTTC.

V usage is TRBV27 and J usage is TRBJ1-4; 7 bases match TRBD1. Germline CDR1 reads MNHEY; CDR2 reads SMNVEV (reference sequence). CDR3 length: 16 residues. With 8 bases clipped from V and 5 bases from J, the junction kept 14 bases outside the gene matches. The CDR3 loop reads CASCPNRRGGNEKLFF. The CDR3 DNA is TGTGCCAGCTGTCCCAATCGCAGGGGGGGGAATGAAAAACTGTTTTTT.

This clone has only a few counts. The same CDR3 is also encoded by other DNA sequences in this sample. The V call is TRBV19, the J call TRBJ1-1; D gene ambiguous. Deletions cut 6 bases from V and 0 bases from J, with 2 bases between. The CDR3 has 11 residues. Germline V gene lookup returns CDR1 LNHDA and CDR2 SQIVND (reference sequence). CDR3 protein: CASRLNTEAFF. CDR3 sequence (DNA): TGTGCCAGTAGACTGAACACTGAAGCTTTCTTT.

The genes are TRBV7-2 and TRBJ1-2; D unresolved. V was pared by 1 base and J by 8 bases, with 20 bases between. Germline V gives CDR1 SGHTA, CDR2 FQGNSA. There are 16 residues in the CDR3. The CDR3 region has the DNA TGTGCCAGCAGCTTAGATTGGTCAGCCCGCTCCGGGGGCTACACCTTC. Protein sequence: CASSLDWSARSGGYTF.

The rearrangement uses TRBV7-2 and TRBJ1-3; D is undetermined. The V gene lost 4 bases and the J gene lost 0 bases, with 10 bases spanning the gap. The CDR3 runs to 15 residues. CDR1 and CDR2 from the germline V gene are SGHTA and FQGNSA. CDR3 sequence (DNA): TGTGCCAGCAGCTACGACATCATCTCTGGAAACACCATATATTTT. Encoded protein: CASSYDIISGNTIYF.

The rearrangement uses TRBV7-3 and TRBJ1-5; D call uncertain. Germline V gives CDR1 SGHTA, CDR2 FQGTGA. CDR3 length: 13 amino acids. V shed 2 bases and J shed 0 bases, with 2 bases lying between them. CDR3 sequence reads: CASSLDSNQPQHF. CDR3 nucleotide sequence: TGTGCCAGCAGCTTAGATAGCAATCAGCCCCAGCATTTT.

The table lists this clone with a count of one. This sample also contains other DNA sequences that code for the same CDR3. The rearrangement joins TRBV9 to TRBJ2-3; 7 bases line up with TRBD1. This CDR3 has 15 amino acids. After removal of 1 base from V and 2 bases from J, the junction contained 4 bases not matched to a gene. Germline V CDR1 and CDR2: SGDLS, YYNGEE. The CDR3 nucleotides read TGTGCCAGCAGCGTATGGGACAGCCCCACAGATACGCAGTATTTT. Protein product: CASSVWDSPTDTQYF. Variable domain in full (rest from reference TRBV9 and TRBJ2-3): DSGVTQTPKHLITATGQRVTLRCSPRSGDLSVYWYQQSLDQGLQFLIQYYNGEERAKGNILERFSAQQFPDLHSELNLSSLELGDSALYFCASSVWDSPTDTQYFGPGTRLTVL.

J is TRBJ2-5 and V is TRBV5-1; 8 bases map to TRBD1. Germline CDR1 SGHRS, CDR2 YFSETQ. The CDR3 runs 17 residues. Germline trimming cut 4 bases from V and 5 bases from J; bases unmatched to any gene: 16. The CDR3 loop is CASSPQDQGALGETQYF. In DNA, the CDR3 is TGCGCCAGCAGCCCCCAAGACCAGGGGGCTTTAGGGGAGACCCAGTACTTC.

The chain links TRBV11-3 to TRBJ2-5; D is uncertain. Deletions cut 5 bases from V and 3 bases from J, with 10 bases between. This CDR3 spans 13 amino acids. Germline-derived CDR1 and CDR2 are SGHNT and YENEEA. The CDR3 DNA follows: TGTGCCAGCAGCGCAAGCGCGAAAGAGACCCAGTACTTC. Its translation is CASSASAKETQYF.

This clone was detected a few times. J is TRBJ1-5 and V is TRBV7-3, with a tentative D call TRBD1 (6 bases). V shed 1 base and J shed 9 bases, with 10 bases lying between them. The germline gives CDR1 SGHTA, CDR2 FQGTGA. The CDR3 totals 13 residues. This CDR3 is CASSLNGGGPQHF. CDR3 bases: TGTGCCAGCAGCTTAAACGGAGGGGGGCCCCAGCATTTT. The variable domain in full, completed from reference TRBV7-3 and TRBJ1-5, reads GAGVSQTPSNKVTEKGKYVELRCDPISGHTALYWYRQSLGQGPEFLIYFQGTGAADDSGLPNDRFFAVRPEGSVSTLKIQRTERGDSAVYLCASSLNGGGPQHFGDGTRLSIL.

This chain links TRBV19 with TRBJ1-2; a possible D gene is TRBD1 (5 bases). V was pared by 3 bases and J by 4 bases, with 12 bases between. This CDR3 spans 14 amino acids. Germline assignment: CDR1 LNHDA and CDR2 SQIVND (reference sequence). As DNA, the CDR3 is TGTGCCAGTAGTATGGGGGTAGGATCCTATGGCTACACCTTC. Translating gives CASSMGVGSYGYTF.

The V gene is TRBV13, the J gene TRBJ2-1, with 8 nucleotides matching TRBD2. V shed 1 base, J shed 2 bases, and the junction held 19 bases outside the gene matches. Germline V CDR1 and CDR2: PRHDT, FYEKMQ (reference sequence). There are 21 residues in the CDR3. The CDR3 is CASSLEIGPSGPLTTYNEQFF. Here the CDR3 DNA reads TGTGCCAGCAGCTTAGAAATAGGTCCTAGCGGGCCTTTAACGACCTACAATGAGCAGTTCTTC. Full variable domain (rest looked up from reference TRBV13 and TRBJ2-1): AAGVIQSPRHLIKEKRETATLKCYPIPRHDTVYWYQQGPGQDPQFLISFYEKMQSDKGSIPDRFSAQQFSDYHSELNMSSLELGDSALYFCASSLEIGPSGPLTTYNEQFFGPGTRLTVL.

By share, this clone counts as medium-sized (0.01 to 0.1%). The chain is built from TRBV27 and TRBJ2-2; 8 bases match TRBD1. With 6 bases clipped from V and 6 bases from J, the junction kept 9 bases outside the gene matches. This CDR3 has 15 residues. Germline V gene lookup returns CDR1 MNHEY and CDR2 SMNVEV (reference sequence). This CDR3 is CASSPRTGSPGELFF. CDR3 coding DNA: TGTGCCAGCAGCCCCCGGACAGGGTCTCCCGGGGAGCTGTTTTTT.

Here the CDR3 DNA reads TGTGCCAGCAGTTTTTTGGGAGGGGGCTACACCTTC. Its protein product is CASSFLGGGYTF. The V and J genes are TRBV27 and TRBJ1-2; no reliable D call. The V gene lost 3 bases and the J gene lost 8 bases, with 10 bases spanning the gap. Germline CDR1 reads MNHEY; CDR2 reads SMNVEV (reference sequence). This CDR3 comprises 12 residues.

V usage is TRBV19 and J usage is TRBJ2-7; 7 bases line up with TRBD2. Germline assignment: CDR1 LNHDA and CDR2 SQIVND (reference sequence). The V and J ends lost 7 bases and 7 bases, in that order; junction bases with no gene match: 13. The CDR3 length is 14 residues. The DNA for the CDR3 is TGTGCCAGTAATCCGGGCTCGGGAGGATGGGAGCAGTACTTC. Protein sequence: CASNPGSGGWEQYF.

V gene TRBV6-1 combines with J gene TRBJ2-1, with D tentatively TRBD1 (6 bases). This CDR3 region has 16 residues. Trimming took 2 bases from V and 4 from J, leaving 15 bases between them. Germline CDR1 is MNHNS and CDR2 is SASEGT. CDR3 nucleotides: TGTGCCAGCAGTGAACGCCAGGGGCTCCTATACAATGAGCAGTTCTTC. It specifies CASSERQGLLYNEQFF.